The sequence of this TCR beta chain was determined in a study of T-cell reconstitution after alpha-beta-depleted transplantation in children. During its preparation, the TCRbeta library received unique molecular identifiers. TCRdb re-analysed the PCR reads in MiXCR, keeping a single row per CDR3 protein. The table lists about 690,000 distinct CDR3 sequences, roughly 15% of them singletons, with 1.1% in the top ten. This CDR3 comprises 15 residues. Losses at the gene ends were 2 bases for V and 2 bases for J; bases not matched to a gene: 2. Germline CDR1 and CDR2: WSHSY and SAAADI. The chain has TRBV10-2 and TRBJ2-3, with TRBD2 matching 9 bases. The origin of this receptor is a human donor who donated a stem cell graft to a child with acute myeloid leukemia. The sequencing used PBMCs from the stem cell graft donor, collected from the stem cell graft. CDR3 DNA sequence: TGCGCCAGCAGTGAGGGCGGGGGGGACACAGATACGCAGTATTTT. It yields the protein CASSEGGGDTDTQYF.